These 27 T cell receptor beta chains were sequenced from one sample in a study of PD-1 blockade in classical Hodgkin lymphoma. Time point defined: newly diagnosed, previously untreated cHL patient sample. Clones were read by immunoSEQ multiplex PCR, and TCRdb kept only the in-frame ones, dropping some. The table lists roughly 70,000 clones, approximately 93% of them singletons. What was sequenced was peripheral blood mononuclear cells (PBMCs). These receptors were taken from a human donor with classical Hodgkin lymphoma.

This clone was seen at least ten times. The V and J genes are TRBV18 and TRBJ2-1, with D perhaps TRBD2 (5 bases). This CDR3 has 14 residues. Trimming took 3 bases from V and 5 from J, leaving 11 bases between them. The germline V gene encodes CDR1 KGHSH and CDR2 LQKENI. The CDR3 protein is CASSPDLLDNEQFF. CDR3 nucleotides: TGTGCCAGCTCACCGGATCTACTAGACAATGAGCAGTTCTTC. Looking up the rest from reference TRBV18 and TRBJ2-1 gives the full variable domain: NAGVMQNPRHLVRRRGQEARLRCSPMKGHSHVYWYRQLPEEGLKFMVYLQKENIIDESGMPKERFSAEFPKEGPSILRIQQVVRGDSAAYFCASSPDLLDNEQFFGPGTRLTVL.

The chain uses TRBV19 and TRBJ1-1; TRBD1 agrees at 7 bases. The CDR3 has 13 residues. Per the germline V gene, CDR1 is LNHDA and CDR2 is SQIVND (reference sequence). After removal of 6 bases from V and 4 bases from J, the junction contained 5 bases not matched to a gene. CDR3 in DNA: TGTGCCAGTAGCGTGACAGGGTCCACTGAAGCTTTCTTT. The encoded protein is CASSVTGSTEAFF.

This rearrangement joins TRBV11-2 to TRBJ2-3, with D possibly being TRBD2 (5 bases). CDR1 and CDR2 from the germline V gene are SGHAT and FQNNGV. This CDR3 region has 15 residues. The germline V and J ends were trimmed by 2 bases and 3 bases, with 12 bases remaining between them. The CDR3 coding sequence is TGTGCCAGCAGCTTAATGCCGGGAACGACAGATACGCAGTATTTT. This encodes CASSLMPGTTDTQYF.

This clone has only a few counts. The V gene is TRBV6-6, the J gene TRBJ1-2, with D tentatively TRBD1 (5 bases). The CDR3 contains 15 residues. V shed 6 bases and J shed 0 bases, with 14 bases lying between them. From germline, CDR1 is MNHNY and CDR2 SVGAGI (reference sequence). The CDR3 DNA sequence: TGTGCCAGCAGGCAAAAGGGGCCCACTAACTATGGCTACACCTTC. Translated, it gives CASRQKGPTNYGYTF.

Here the CDR3 reads CASSLLGQGRGNSNQPQHF. As DNA, the CDR3 is TGTGCCAGCAGTTTATTAGGACAGGGGAGGGGTAATAGCAATCAGCCCCAGCATTTT. V gene TRBV28 combines with J gene TRBJ1-5; 9 nucleotides align to TRBD1. The germline gives CDR1 MDHEN, CDR2 SYDVKM. With 1 base clipped from V and 0 bases from J, the junction kept 10 bases outside the gene matches. The CDR3 runs to 19 residues.

J is TRBJ1-1 and V is TRBV11-2; D is unresolved. Between the trimmed V and J ends, which lost 8 bases and 0 bases, there was a span of 13 bases. CDR1 is SGHAT and CDR2 is FQNNGV in the germline V gene. The CDR3 length is 14 residues. CDR3 nucleotide sequence: TGTGCCAGCGGGGATTTCACCATGAACACTGAAGCTTTCTTT. Translation: CASGDFTMNTEAFF.

The chain couples TRBV9 to TRBJ2-3, with 9 positions matching TRBD2. The V gene's germline CDR1 is SGDLS and CDR2 YYNGEE. This CDR3 region has 18 residues. With 3 bases clipped from V and 2 bases from J, the junction kept 13 bases outside the gene matches. CDR3 nucleotides: TGTGCCAGCAGCGAGCCCCGAGGAGGCGGGGGGGCCACAGATACGCAGTATTTT. As protein: CASSEPRGGGGATDTQYF.

V gene TRBV6-5 combines with J gene TRBJ1-2; 7 nucleotides line up with TRBD1. This CDR3 region has 14 residues. V trimming: 1 base; J trimming: 6 bases; junction bases outside the gene matches: 5. Germline CDR1 MNHEY, CDR2 SVGAGI. The CDR3, as DNA: TGTGCCAGCAGTTACTATCAGGGGGAGAATGGCTACACCTTC. It codes for CASSYYQGENGYTF.

This chain joins TRBV27 and TRBJ2-7, with 14 bases fitting TRBD2. The CDR3 loop spans 17 amino acids. After removal of 5 bases from V and 2 bases from J, the junction contained 8 bases not matched to a gene. CDR1 is MNHEY, CDR2 SMNVEV, per germline (reference sequence). The CDR3 protein is CASSGTGLAGDPYEQYF. For the CDR3, the DNA is TGTGCCAGCAGTGGGACGGGACTAGCGGGAGATCCCTACGAGCAGTACTTC.

The chain has TRBV6-6 and TRBJ1-1; TRBD1 might be the D (5 bases). The germline gives CDR1 MNHNY, CDR2 SVGAGI (reference sequence). The V end was cut by 6 bases, the J end by 8 bases, with 10 bases between. The CDR3 totals 11 residues. CDR3 loop: CASRADSEAFF. CDR3 DNA sequence: TGTGCCAGCAGAGCCGACAGCGAAGCTTTCTTT.

V and J are TRBV12-5 and TRBJ1-1; unclear D gene. Germline lookup yields CDR1 LGHNT and CDR2 FRNRAP. CDR3 size: 14 residues. Trimming shortened V by 1 base and J by 2 bases, and 8 bases separated the two germline ends. The DNA of the CDR3 is TGTGCTAGTGGTTTGGGGGCCCCAAACACTGAAGCTTTCTTT. This translates into CASGLGAPNTEAFF.

This clone was found once. The genes are TRBV27 and TRBJ1-1; D uncertain. The V end was cut by 3 bases, the J end by 0 bases, with 14 bases between. The CDR3 has 16 amino acids. Germline values: CDR1 MNHEY, CDR2 SMNVEV (reference sequence). CDR3 nucleotide sequence: TGTGCCAGCAGTTTGGGCAGGAGTTACATGAACACTGAAGCTTTCTTT. Its translation is CASSLGRSYMNTEAFF.

The rearrangement uses TRBV28 and TRBJ2-7, with 8 bases identical to TRBD2. Germline loops: CDR1 MDHEN, CDR2 SYDVKM. V trimming: 6 bases; J trimming: 7 bases; junction bases outside the gene matches: 17. The CDR3 contains 16 residues. The CDR3 loop reads CASSQMGAGGPFEQYF. The DNA for the CDR3 is TGTGCCAGCAGCCAGATGGGGGCGGGAGGCCCCTTTGAGCAGTACTTC.

The J gene is TRBJ1-2, the V gene TRBV27, with D perhaps TRBD1 (5 bases). V gave up 3 bases and J gave up 8 bases, with 13 bases separating them. The CDR3 consists of 13 residues. CDR1 is MNHEY and CDR2 is SMNVEV in the germline V gene (reference sequence). This CDR3 is CASSLVGGGGYTF. The CDR3 bases are TGTGCCAGCAGTTTGGTGGGGGGTGGCGGCTACACCTTC.

The V gene is TRBV29-1, the J gene TRBJ1-1; D is unresolved. The V gene's germline CDR1 is SQVTM and CDR2 ANQGSEA. This CDR3 is built from 13 residues. Trimming took off 8 bases at V and 5 bases at J, with 18 bases between the two ends. CDR3 nucleotide sequence: TGCAGCTCCCGAGTGGCGGCGAGAACTGAAGCTTTCTTT. Protein sequence: CSSRVAARTEAFF.

V gene TRBV6-1 combines with J gene TRBJ2-3; either TRBD1 or TRBD2 may fit D (7 bases each). Germline CDR1 is MNHNS and CDR2 is SASEGT. The CDR3 sequence is 15 residues long. V gave up 4 bases and J gave up 2 bases, with 13 bases separating them. CDR3 bases: TGTGCCAGCAGTGGAGCGGGACAGACCACAGATACGCAGTATTTT. Its translation is CASSGAGQTTDTQYF.

J is TRBJ1-4 and V is TRBV30, with a weak D call TRBD1 (5 bases). V lost 2 bases, J lost 3 bases, and 10 bases lay in between. The CDR3 runs to 14 residues. Germline V gives CDR1 GTSNPN, CDR2 SVGIG (reference sequence). The CDR3 protein is CAWSWGPSNEKLFF. CDR3 DNA: TGTGCCTGGAGTTGGGGACCTTCTAATGAAAAACTGTTTTTT.

The V and J genes are TRBV5-1 and TRBJ1-5; 7 nucleotides line up with TRBD1. The V segment lost 0 bases and the J segment 15 bases; nucleotides outside the gene matches: 12. The CDR3 consists of 14 residues. CDR1 and CDR2 from the germline V gene are SGHRS and YFSETQ. This chain's CDR3 is CASSLDGLQGSPHF. CDR3 DNA: TGCGCCAGCAGCTTGGACGGATTACAGGGGAGTCCGCATTTT.

Here the CDR3 reads CASSSPVDRNSPLHF. In DNA form, the CDR3 reads TGTGCCAGCTCAAGCCCTGTGGACAGAAATTCACCCCTCCACTTT. The chain links TRBV18 to TRBJ1-6, with D possibly matching TRBD1 (6 bases). CDR1 is KGHSH, CDR2 LQKENI, per germline. Deletions cut 5 bases from V and 7 bases from J, with 15 bases between. The length of the CDR3 is 15 residues.

The V call is TRBV7-2, the J call TRBJ1-5; D is undetermined. Germline V gene data show CDR1 as SGHTA and CDR2 as FQGNSA. This CDR3 has 16 residues. The V and J ends lost 1 base and 0 bases respectively, with 10 bases between them. The CDR3 DNA reads TGTGCCAGCAGCTTAGGAGCGCGGAATAGCAATCAGCCCCAGCATTTT. It yields the protein CASSLGARNSNQPQHF.

The chain links TRBV7-9 to TRBJ2-5; D remains unclear. The DNA end is more similar to TRBJ2-7, so the J call may be wrong. The CDR3 spans 14 residues. The V gene's germline CDR1 is SEHNR and CDR2 FQNEAQ (reference sequence). This CDR3 is CASSPPRRTYEQYF. DNA of the CDR3: TGTGCCAGCAGCCCCCCCCGGCGGACCTACGAGCAGTACTTC.

V gene TRBV10-3 combines with J gene TRBJ1-2; D perhaps matches TRBD1 (5 bases). The CDR3 runs 14 residues. The germline V and J ends were trimmed by 2 bases and 8 bases, with 15 bases remaining between them. The V gene's germline CDR1 is ENHRY and CDR2 SYGVKD. The CDR3 sequence: CAISETGAGVGYTF. The CDR3 DNA sequence: TGTGCCATCAGTGAGACTGGGGCGGGGGTCGGCTACACCTTC.

The genes are TRBV9 and TRBJ1-5, with D perhaps matching TRBD1 (6 bases). V gave up 4 bases and J gave up 3 bases, with 14 bases separating them. Germline CDR1 is SGDLS and CDR2 is YYNGEE. CDR3 length equals 15 residues. For the CDR3, the DNA is TGTGCCAGCAGCACCCGTGACAGGCCCAATCAGCCCCAGCATTTT. Its translation is CASSTRDRPNQPQHF. Full variable domain (rest looked up from reference TRBV9 and TRBJ1-5): DSGVTQTPKHLITATGQRVTLRCSPRSGDLSVYWYQQSLDQGLQFLIQYYNGEERAKGNILERFSAQQFPDLHSELNLSSLELGDSALYFCASSTRDRPNQPQHFGDGTRLSIL.

In this sample, this clone turned up once. The chain employs TRBV21-1 and TRBJ2-1; TRBD2 is taken as the D call from the table, unchecked against the DNA. TRBV21-1 represents a pseudogene. This CDR3 region has 19 residues. The CDR3 DNA follows: TGTGCCAGCAGCAAACCAAAAACCTACAGGACTAGCGGGTGTAATGAGCAGTTCTTC. Translating it yields CASSKPKTYRTSGCNEQFF.

V usage is TRBV6-6 and J usage is TRBJ2-7; TRBD2 agrees at 7 bases. The length of the CDR3 is 14 residues. J lost 4 bases, V lost 4 bases, and 7 bases had no gene match. Per the germline V gene, CDR1 is MNHNY and CDR2 is SVGAGI (reference sequence). The CDR3: CASSFGDYPYEQYF. In DNA, the CDR3 is TGTGCCAGCAGTTTTGGGGACTACCCGTACGAGCAGTACTTC.

This chain links TRBV19 with TRBJ2-3, with TRBD2 identical over 8 bases. J lost 8 bases, V lost 4 bases, and 8 bases had no gene match. Looked up from germline, CDR1 is LNHDA and CDR2 is SQIVND (reference sequence). The CDR3 extends over 14 amino acids. The CDR3 loop reads CASSTGLVGSTQYF. In nucleotides, the CDR3 is TGTGCCAGTAGTACGGGACTAGTGGGATCTACGCAGTATTTT.

The V call is TRBV18, the J call TRBJ1-1; D is unclear. Germline CDR1 is KGHSH and CDR2 is LQKENI. The V gene lost 4 bases and the J gene lost 4 bases, with 13 bases spanning the gap. This CDR3 contains 14 residues. CDR3 residues: CASSLKPGGTEAFF. Written as DNA, the CDR3 is TGTGCCAGCTCACTAAAACCCGGTGGCACTGAAGCTTTCTTT.